The 2 T cell receptor beta chains in this list originate from one sample, sequenced in a study of shared clonotypes between healthy human individuals. Generated by immunoSEQ multiplex PCR, the TCRdb table keeps only in-frame clones and is missing some. Of more than 1 million clones listed, 75% to 85% were seen once; the top ten hold about 0.52%. The source material was memory CD4+ T cells from PBMCs. Subset indicated: CD45RA-negative fraction. These receptors all stem from a man aged 18 to 29 in good health. Some clones in this sample may be carry-over from other donors' samples.

The V gene is TRBV28, the J gene TRBJ2-5; 8 bases are shared with TRBD2. CDR1 is MDHEN, CDR2 SYDVKM, per germline. Trimming cost V 4 bases and J 5 bases; bases outside gene matches: 6. The CDR3 contains 14 residues. The CDR3 here is CASSSPGGAETQYF. CDR3 nucleotides: TGTGCCAGCAGTTCCCCGGGAGGGGCGGAGACCCAGTACTTC.

On this clone itself: Other nucleotide sequences from this sample produce the same CDR3. The chain carries TRBV6-5 and TRBJ1-1; D unclear. V was shortened by 5 bases and J by 5 bases, with 18 bases between the two germline ends. The length of the CDR3 is 15 residues. Per germline, CDR1 MNHEY and CDR2 SVGAGI. CDR3 residues: CASSRPPGAGTEAFF. The CDR3 nucleotides are TGTGCCAGCAGTAGGCCCCCGGGCGCGGGGACTGAAGCTTTCTTT.